These 26 T cell receptor beta chains share one sample of origin, sequenced in a study of tumor-infiltrating lymphocytes in primary liver carcinoma. From unsorted bulk tissue weighing roughly 17-34 mg, DNA and RNA were co-extracted. TCR beta cDNA was made from roughly 500 ng total RNA with a constant-region primer. Slightly modified ARM-PCR served as the procedure for the TCR beta libraries. These libraries came from three rounds of nested multiplex PCR. It was with TRBV1-TRBV30 forward primers and a C-beta reverse primer that the first two PCR rounds were run, at roughly 10 cycles each. A single record per CDR3 protein comes from TCRdb applying MiXCR to the multiplex PCR reads. This sample has 65,000 to 80,000 distinct CDR3 sequences, with over 60% found just once. Sequencing used liver tumor tissue from sampling region 4. The subset is: tumor region T4, right-lateral pole. The source of these receptors is a man aged 35 to 55 with primary liver carcinoma and hepatitis B virus infection.

The count of this clonotype is one. The junction and the germline gene differ at one end; a read error may be behind it. The genes are TRBV28 and TRBJ1-1, with unresolved D. Germline V CDR1 and CDR2: MDHEN, SYDVKM. The CDR3 covers 13 residues. The CDR3 sequence: CASSSYSNTEVFF. In DNA form, the CDR3 reads TGTGCCAGCAGTTCATACTCGAACACTGAAGTTTTCTTT.

As for this clonotype: A read error is possible here, since a much larger clone lies one base away. This chain uses TRBV7-9 with TRBJ1-1, with 8 bases that match TRBD1. V lost 3 bases and J lost 9; bases outside the gene matches: 18. CDR3 length: 17 amino acids. CDR1 and CDR2 (germline): SEHNR, FQNEAQ (reference sequence). CDR3 bases: TGTGCCAGCAGCTTCCCACCCACGATGGGGACAGGAGCCCAAGCTTTCTTT. This sequence encodes CASSFPPTMGTGAQAFF. The full variable domain, in which reference TRBV7-9 and TRBJ1-1 provide the parts outside the CDR3, is DTGVSQNPRHKITKRGQNVTFRCDPISEHNRLYWYRQTLGQGPEFLTYFQNEAQLEKSRLLSDRFSAERPKGSFSTLEIQRTEQGDSAMYLCASSFPPTMGTGAQAFFGQGTRLTVV.

The rearrangement uses TRBV19 and TRBJ1-2; tentative D call: TRBD1 (5 bases). CDR1 LNHDA and CDR2 SQIVND come from the germline V gene (reference sequence). V lost 9 bases and J 3 bases, leaving 17 bases between the germline ends. This CDR3 has 14 residues. CDR3 amino acids: CASTPWGEDYGYTF. In nucleotides, the CDR3 is TGTGCCAGCACCCCTTGGGGCGAGGACTATGGCTACACCTTC.

This clonotype showed up many times. This rearrangement joins TRBV4-2 to TRBJ2-2, with D uncertain. V lost 0 bases to trimming and J lost 6 bases, with 17 bases between them. CDR1 LGHNA and CDR2 YNFKEQ come from the germline V gene. This CDR3 contains 17 residues. CDR3 amino acids: CASSQDEDEQSAGELFF. CDR3 DNA sequence: TGTGCCAGCAGCCAAGACGAGGACGAGCAGTCAGCCGGGGAGCTGTTTTTT.

As for this clonotype: One junction end does not reproduce the germline sequence, and a read error may be involved. The chain employs TRBV10-3 and TRBJ2-2; possibly TRBD2 for D (5 bases). The CDR3 consists of 13 residues. In germline, CDR1 is ENHRY, CDR2 SYGVKD. CDR3 loop: CATRGPSTGEPFF. CDR3 DNA sequence: TGTGCCACCAGAGGGCCCTCCACCGGGGAGCCGTTCTTT.

About this clonotype: Likely a read error: the CDR3 ends without its conserved phenylalanine or tryptophan. The chain combines TRBV4-1 with TRBJ2-6, with TRBD1 matching 9 bases. Germline loops: CDR1 MGHRA, CDR2 YSYEKL. The CDR3 is 17 amino acids. The CDR3 DNA is TGCACCAGCAGCGACCGGGACAGGGCTTTTGGGGCCAACGTCCTGACTTCC. Protein: CTSSDRDRAFGANVLTS.

The V and J genes are TRBV14 and TRBJ2-1, with D possibly being TRBD2 (5 bases). With 7 bases removed from V and 8 bases from J, the gap between germline ends came to 15 bases. This CDR3 comprises 13 residues. Germline assignment: CDR1 SGHDN and CDR2 FVKESK. Here the CDR3 reads CASNPGIRDEQFF. In DNA, the CDR3 is TGTGCCAGCAATCCCGGGATTCGGGATGAGCAGTTCTTC.

Remarks on this clonotype: One end of the junction varies from germline; a read error may be responsible. V gene TRBV6-1 combines with J gene TRBJ2-7; D is ambiguous. From germline, CDR1 is MNHNS and CDR2 SASEGT. The length of the CDR3 is 12 residues. The CDR3 here is CASRGLFYEHYF. CDR3 nucleotide sequence: TGTGCCAGCAGAGGCCTATTCTACGAGCACTACTTC.

Concerning this clonotype: This may be a read error, as it is one base from a much larger clone. The chain carries TRBV7-9 and TRBJ2-1; D ambiguous. The CDR3 contains 13 residues. Germline assignment: CDR1 SEHNR and CDR2 FQNEAQ (reference sequence). Trimming left V 8 bases short and J 10 bases short, with 18 bases between. The CDR3 coding sequence is TGTGCCAGCGGCTCCAAGGTCAGCAGGGAGCAGTTCTTC. It yields the protein CASGSKVSREQFF.

This clonotype was detected only once. This may be a read error: a much more frequent sequence differs by one nucleotide. This chain links TRBV11-2 with TRBJ2-7; D perhaps matches TRBD1 (5 bases). Trimming cost V 4 bases and J 5 bases, with 12 bases left between them. CDR1 and CDR2 (germline): SGHAT, FQNNGV. The CDR3 totals 13 residues. CDR3 loop: CASSSGRANEQYF. The CDR3 nucleotides are TGTGCCAGCAGCTCAGGCAGGGCGAACGAGCAGTACTTC.

With respect to this clonotype: One junction end disagrees with the germline gene, perhaps due to a read error. The chain is built from TRBV5-4 and TRBJ1-1; D gene uncertain. The CDR3 spans 15 residues. CDR1 is SGHNT, CDR2 YYREEE, per germline (reference sequence). CDR3 DNA: TGTGCCAGCAGCTTGGAACGAACCTTGAATACTGAAGTTTTCTTT. This translates into CASSLERTLNTEVFF.

This clonotype showed up just a few times. V usage is TRBV2 and J usage is TRBJ2-5; no reliable D call. Trimming cost V 8 bases and J 2 bases, with 12 bases left between them. CDR3 size: 13 residues. Germline V CDR1 and CDR2: SNHLY, FYNNEI. Here the CDR3 reads CASRGLWQETQYF. The CDR3 coding sequence is TGTGCCAGCCGCGGTCTTTGGCAAGAGACCCAGTACTTC.

Concerning this clonotype: The junction differs from germline at one of its ends, possibly a read error. The chain joins TRBV7-2 to TRBJ2-7; TRBD2 might be the D (6 bases). This CDR3 has 12 amino acids. Looked up from germline, CDR1 is SGHTA and CDR2 is FQGNSA. CDR3 residues: CASSYGSYEQYF. The CDR3 DNA reads TGTGCCAGCAGCTACGGGAGCTACGAACAGTACTTC.

This sequence joins TRBV6-5 and TRBJ1-3; a possible D gene is TRBD1 (5 bases). Germline CDR1 MNHEY, CDR2 SVGAGI. The CDR3 sequence is 15 residues long. Trimming removed 6 bases at V and 9 bases at J, with 21 bases between. The CDR3 reads CASSQSWDSGSTIYF. The DNA for the CDR3 is TGTGCCAGCAGCCAATCTTGGGACTCTGGGAGCACCATATATTTT.

A note on this clonotype: With a much larger clone just one base away, this may be a read error. The chain is built from TRBV5-1 and TRBJ2-1; 7 bases are a match to TRBD2. CDR1 SGHRS and CDR2 YFSETQ come from the germline V gene. Trimming cost V 0 bases and J 5 bases; bases outside gene matches: 2. The CDR3 contains 14 residues. The DNA for the CDR3 is TGCGCCAGCAGCTTGGCCGGGACTAACAATGAGCAGTTCTTC. Its translation: CASSLAGTNNEQFF.

A note on this clonotype: It may be a read error: a sequence one base away is much more abundant. The conserved phenylalanine or tryptophan normally closing the CDR3 is absent here, so this likely arose from a read error. The chain combines TRBV6-4 with TRBJ2-7; D perhaps matches TRBD2 (5 bases). The CDR3 covers 15 residues. Germline V gene data show CDR1 as MRHNA and CDR2 as SNTAGT. The ends were cut back, 5 bases at V and 3 bases at J, with 17 bases in the middle. CDR3 protein: CASSLEFDRDYEQYL. DNA of the CDR3: TGTGCCAGCAGTCTCGAGTTCGACCGGGACTACGAGCAGTACCTC.

The chain joins TRBV11-2 to TRBJ2-2; D uncertain. Germline loops: CDR1 SGHAT, CDR2 FQNNGV. The CDR3 covers 13 residues. V was shortened by 5 bases and J by 5 bases, with 9 bases between the two germline ends. The CDR3 DNA follows: TGTGCCAGCAGCCTGGTTAGAACCGGGGAGCTGTTTTTT. The encoded protein is CASSLVRTGELFF.

This clonotype appeared many times. For the CDR3, the DNA is TGTGCCAGCAGTTCCTGGACTAGCGGGAGGCGCGAGCAGTACTTC. It codes for CASSSWTSGRREQYF. This rearrangement joins TRBV28 to TRBJ2-7, with 14 bases that match TRBD2. Germline lookup yields CDR1 MDHEN and CDR2 SYDVKM. Trimming removed 4 bases from V and 6 bases from J; junction bases left unmatched: 5. The CDR3 consists of 15 residues. Full variable domain (outside the CDR3, taken from reference TRBV28 and TRBJ2-7): DVKVTQSSRYLVKRTGEKVFLECVQDMDHENMFWYRQDPGLGLRLIYFSYDVKMKEKGDIPEGYSVSREKKERFSLILESASTNQTSMYLCASSSWTSGRREQYFGPGTRLTVT.

Concerning this clonotype: The CDR3 end shows no conserved phenylalanine or tryptophan, and so a read error is likely. The chain employs TRBV29-1 and TRBJ1-1; unclear D gene. The CDR3 extends over 13 amino acids. The V gene lost 3 bases and the J gene lost 1 base, with 9 bases spanning the gap. CDR1 and CDR2 (germline): SQVTM, ANQGSEA. CDR3 loop: CSVDATTNTEAFS. DNA for the CDR3: TGCAGCGTTGACGCAACCACGAACACTGAAGCTTTCTCT.

This clonotype was recorded many times. The chain recombines TRBV12-3 or TRBV12-4 with TRBJ1-5; TRBD1 matches 9 bases. The CDR3 is 13 residues long. Unmatched junction bases numbered 7, after V lost 10 bases and J lost 6 bases. The CDR3 here is CATADRGAQPQHF. The CDR3 nucleotides are TGTGCCACCGCGGACAGGGGTGCTCAGCCCCAGCATTTT.

Comment on this clonotype: A much larger clone differs by one base, so this may be a read error. This rearrangement joins TRBV29-1 to TRBJ2-3; D is unresolved. The ends were cut back, 3 bases at V and 3 bases at J, with 16 bases in the middle. The CDR3 extends over 15 amino acids. Germline CDR1 SQVTM, CDR2 ANQGSEA. CDR3 protein: CSVDVGGTVTDTQYF. The CDR3 region has the DNA TGCAGCGTTGACGTCGGTGGAACGGTGACAGATACGCAGTATTTT.

Turning to this clonotype: Just one base apart from a much larger clone, this may be a read error. The chain has TRBV30 and TRBJ2-4, with a possible D match to TRBD2 (6 bases). The CDR3 length is 15 residues. CDR1 is GTSNPN, CDR2 SVGIG, per germline (reference sequence). V was cut by 0 bases and J by 6 bases, with 15 bases left in between. CDR3 amino acids: CAWSVDGGALNIQYF. The CDR3, as DNA: TGTGCCTGGAGTGTAGACGGCGGGGCCCTAAACATTCAGTACTTC. Combining the CDR3 with reference TRBV30 and TRBJ2-4 gives the whole variable domain SQTIHQWPATLVQPVGSPLSLECTVEGTSNPNLYWYRQAAGRGLQLLFYSVGIGQISSEVPQNLSASRPQDRQFILSSKKLLLSDSGFYLCAWSVDGGALNIQYFGAGTRLSVL.

This clonotype has a count of ten or more. The chain joins TRBV6-6 to TRBJ2-3; TRBD2 aligns across 9 bases. The CDR3 runs to 15 residues. CDR1 is MNHNY and CDR2 is SVGAGI in the germline V gene (reference sequence). Trimming removed 2 bases from V and 0 bases from J; junction bases left unmatched: 0. CDR3 in DNA: TGTGCCAGCAGTTACGGGACTAGCAGCACAGATACGCAGTATTTT. This translates into CASSYGTSSTDTQYF.

The chain couples TRBV5-4 to TRBJ2-2; 14 nucleotides line up with TRBD2. V shed 3 bases and J 3 bases; nucleotides not matched to a gene: 4. In germline, CDR1 is SGHNT, CDR2 YYREEE (reference sequence). The CDR3 is made up of 17 amino acids. CDR3 bases: TGTGCCAGCAGCTCCGGGACTAGCGGGAGATACACCGGGGAGCTGTTTTTT. This encodes CASSSGTSGRYTGELFF.

The sample holds a few counts of this clonotype. This rearrangement joins TRBV21-1 to TRBJ2-2; TRBD2 reflects the table's D call only, with no check against the DNA. TRBV21-1 is reported as a pseudogene. The CDR3 extends over 17 amino acids. The CDR3 sequence is CASSNKSGRGSTGELFF. The CDR3, as DNA: TGTGCCAGCAGCAACAAAAGCGGGAGAGGAAGCACCGGGGAGCTGTTTTTT.

The table lists this clonotype with many counts. The J gene is TRBJ1-1, the V gene TRBV18; possibly TRBD1 for D (5 bases). Trimming stripped 9 bases from V and 0 bases from J, with 11 bases between. Per the germline V gene, CDR1 is KGHSH and CDR2 is LQKENI. The CDR3 extends over 13 amino acids. CDR3 bases: TGTGCCAGTTCCGACAGCGTGAACACTGAAGCTTTCTTT. It yields the protein CASSDSVNTEAFF. Full variable domain (rest looked up from reference TRBV18 and TRBJ1-1): NAGVMQNPRHLVRRRGQEARLRCSPMKGHSHVYWYRQLPEEGLKFMVYLQKENIIDESGMPKERFSAEFPKEGPSILRIQQVVRGDSAAYFCASSDSVNTEAFFGQGTRLTVV.